This TCR beta chain was sequenced in a study of blood T cell repertoires in COVID-19. In the study overall: There were acute and convalescent COVID-19 samples, and they came from the United States, Italy and Spain. Sources were T cells, B-cell-depleted T cells, or PBMCs; the material itself was cDNA or gDNA.

V lost 3 bases to trimming and J lost 6 bases; unmatched junction nucleotides: 16. Germline-derived CDR1 and CDR2 are MRHNA and SNTAGT. The CDR3 consists of 18 residues. Original handling: Nucleated cell number was recorded as an estimate derived from reference gene primer amplification. Generated by immunoSEQ multiplex PCR, the TCRdb table keeps only in-frame clones and is missing some. D and trimming come from the DNA, and the V and J calls and clone size come from that table. The sample has about 280,000 clones, approximately 88% seen once. The source material was peripheral blood. The origin of this receptor is a man between 18 and 29 years old with active or convalescent COVID-19. The V call is TRBV6-4, the J call TRBJ1-5; 8 bases agree with TRBD1. The CDR3 nucleotides are TGTGCCAGCAGTGAGAACCGGGACAGGAGGAAGAGGGGTCAGCCCCAGCATTTT. Translated, it gives CASSENRDRRKRGQPQHF.